This T cell receptor (beta chain) was obtained from a study of blood T cell repertoires in COVID-19. The wider study: Samples came from the United States, Italy and Spain, spanning acute and convalescent COVID-19.

Authors' data handling: From reference gene primer amplification, estimates of nucleated cell counts were derived. Method: immunoSEQ multiplex PCR; TCRdb's copy keeps in-frame clones and lacks some. V, J and clone size are taken as reported in that table, and D and trimming were inferred from the DNA itself. The sample has approximately 80,000 clones, roughly 77% seen once. CDR1 and CDR2 (germline): LGHDT, YNNKEL (reference sequence). The CDR3 length is 17 residues. Trimming took 0 bases from V and 8 from J, leaving 22 bases between them. This receptor was obtained from a man aged 45-65 years with active or convalescent COVID-19. The chain has TRBV3-1 (or the pseudogene TRBV3-2) and TRBJ1-2; possibly TRBD1 for D (6 bases). Sequenced sample: peripheral blood. CDR3 in DNA: TGTGCCAGCAGCCAAGAAGTGGGCGGGGGCGTATTAAAAGGCTACACCTTC. This translates into CASSQEVGGGVLKGYTF.